This T cell receptor (beta chain) is from a study of T cells after yellow fever vaccination. The CDR3 is made up of 13 amino acids. Germline CDR1 is MGHRA and CDR2 is YSYEKL. Between the trimmed V and J ends, which lost 3 bases and 5 bases, there was a span of 8 bases. TCRdb re-derived calls from the 5' RACE reads in MiXCR, one entry per CDR3 protein. The table has some 320,000 distinct CDR3 sequences, 8.5% to 10% seen once. The clonotype comes from a man between 18 and 35 years old who received the YFV17D yellow fever vaccine. This specimen consisted of PBMCs, obtained on the day of the first yellow fever vaccination. V gene TRBV4-1 combines with J gene TRBJ1-5; no clear D. CDR3 loop: CASSQRLDQPQHF. The DNA for the CDR3 is TGCGCCAGCAGCCAGAGGCTGGATCAGCCCCAGCATTTT.